This T cell receptor beta chain originates from a study of technical replicates of blood from a few donors (dated by TCRdb to the late 2010s). The trim is 4 bases for V and 5 bases for J, with a gap of 15 bases between the germline ends. The CDR3 covers 14 residues, taking in both the cysteine and the phenylalanine. Just CDR3 DNA is preserved here, 42 bases in frame from base 1. The CDR1 and CDR2 encoded by the germline V gene are SGDLS and YYNGEE. The library relied on the immunoSEQ multiplex PCR assay. In its TCRdb copy, this immuneACCESS table keeps in-frame sequences only and misses some clones. Where compared with another copy, unresolved V genes explain less than half of these, and the others have no known cause. Within this sample are 100,000 or so clones, with about 96% of them counted one time only. About 0.38% of the sample is in the top ten clones. As to this clone: No cognate antigen has been identified for it. Base qualities are not at hand, and no much larger clone is one base apart.

The TCR comes from a human donor in good health. The sequenced sample was T cells isolated from PBMCs. The chain is encoded by TRBV9 joined to TRBJ2-5; a tentative D call is TRBD2 (5 bases match). The sequenced DNA is TGTGCCAGCAGCCCCACACTAGTAATGGAGACCCAGTACTTC. Its amino acids are CASSPTLVMETQYF.